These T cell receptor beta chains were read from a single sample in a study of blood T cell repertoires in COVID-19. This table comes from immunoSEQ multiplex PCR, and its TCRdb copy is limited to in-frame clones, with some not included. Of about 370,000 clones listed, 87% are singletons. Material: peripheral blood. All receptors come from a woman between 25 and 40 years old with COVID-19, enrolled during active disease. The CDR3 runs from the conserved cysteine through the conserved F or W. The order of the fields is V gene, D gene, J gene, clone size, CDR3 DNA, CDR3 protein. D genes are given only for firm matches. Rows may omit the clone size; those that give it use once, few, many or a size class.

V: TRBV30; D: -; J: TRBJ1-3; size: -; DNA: TGTGCCTGGAAGGGGCTTGGAAACACCATATATTTT; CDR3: CAWKGLGNTIYF
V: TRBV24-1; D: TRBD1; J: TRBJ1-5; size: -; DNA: TGTGCCACCAGTGATTCGACAGGGGTCAATCAGCCCCAGCATTTT; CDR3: CATSDSTGVNQPQHF
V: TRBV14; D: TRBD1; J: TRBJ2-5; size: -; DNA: TGTGCCAGCAGCCTGAGCCCGACAGGGTTGTCCTGCCGGCCCGGCGAGGCCCAGTACTTC; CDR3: CASSLSPTGLSCRPGEAQYF
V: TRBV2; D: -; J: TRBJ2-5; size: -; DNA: TGTGCCAGCACCTTGGGACACCAGTACCAAGAGACCCAGTACTTC; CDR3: CASTLGHQYQETQYF
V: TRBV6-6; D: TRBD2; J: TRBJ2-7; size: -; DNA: TGTGCCAGCAGTTACGGAGGCGGGGGAGCCTACGAGCAGTACTTC; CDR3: CASSYGGGGAYEQYF
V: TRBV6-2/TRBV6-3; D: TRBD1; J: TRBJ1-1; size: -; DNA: TGTGCCAGCAGTGGACAGGGAGACACTGAAGCTTTCTTT; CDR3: CASSGQGDTEAFF
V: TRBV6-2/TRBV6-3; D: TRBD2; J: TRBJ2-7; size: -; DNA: TGTGCCAGCAGTTACTCGATTCCAGCGGGAGGGGGCGAGCAGTACTTC; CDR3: CASSYSIPAGGGEQYF
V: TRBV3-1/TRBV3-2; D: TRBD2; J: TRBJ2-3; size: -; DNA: TGTGCCAGCAGCCAGGCGACTAGCGGCTTCACAGATACGCAGTATTTT; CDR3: CASSQATSGFTDTQYF
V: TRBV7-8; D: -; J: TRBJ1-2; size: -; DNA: TGTGCCAGCAGCCACCGGGGCAGGGGTTCAGGTGGCTACACCTTC; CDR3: CASSHRGRGSGGYTF
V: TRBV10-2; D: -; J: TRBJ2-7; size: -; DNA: TGCGCCAGCAGTGAGCCCACGCTCCTCGGTGGCTACGAGCAGTACTTC; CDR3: CASSEPTLLGGYEQYF
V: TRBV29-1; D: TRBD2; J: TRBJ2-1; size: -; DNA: TGCAGCGTTGAGGGGGGGGCCTACAATGAGCAGTTCTTC; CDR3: CSVEGGAYNEQFF
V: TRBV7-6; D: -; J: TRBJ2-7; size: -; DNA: TGTGCCAGCAGCCGACAGCTTTCCTACGAGCAGTACTTC; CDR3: CASSRQLSYEQYF
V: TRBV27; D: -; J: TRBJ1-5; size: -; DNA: TGTGCCAGCAGTCCGCGGATTCAACAGCCCCAGCATTTT; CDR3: CASSPRIQQPQHF
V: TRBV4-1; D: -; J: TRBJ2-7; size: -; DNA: TGCGCCAGCAGCCAAGAAGGGGTTAGCGGCTACTACGAGCAGTACTTC; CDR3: CASSQEGVSGYYEQYF
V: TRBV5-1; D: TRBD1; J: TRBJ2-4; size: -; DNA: TGCGCCAGCAGCTTGGACCCGGACAGGGGCAGCGAAAACATTCAGTACTTC; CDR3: CASSLDPDRGSENIQYF
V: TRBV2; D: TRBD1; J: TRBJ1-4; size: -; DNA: TGTGCCAGCAGTGGATGGGGGACAGGGTCGGGTGAAAAACTGTTTTTT; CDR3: CASSGWGTGSGEKLFF
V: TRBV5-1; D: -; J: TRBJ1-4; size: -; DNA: TGCGCCAGCAGCTTGACAGGGTCGTCTAATGAAAAACTGTTTTTT; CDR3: CASSLTGSSNEKLFF
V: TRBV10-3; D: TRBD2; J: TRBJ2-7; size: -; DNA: TGTGCCATCAGGGAAACTAGCGGGAGGCTTTCCTACGAGCAGTACTTC; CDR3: CAIRETSGRLSYEQYF
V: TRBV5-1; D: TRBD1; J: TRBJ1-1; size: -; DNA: TGCGCCAGCAGCGGGGGAGACAGGGGATTCACTGAAGCTTTCTTT; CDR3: CASSGGDRGFTEAFF
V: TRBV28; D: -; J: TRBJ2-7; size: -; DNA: TGTGCCAGCAGTGGACTCAAAGGGTTGTACGAGCAGTACTTC; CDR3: CASSGLKGLYEQYF
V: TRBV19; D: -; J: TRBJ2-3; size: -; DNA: TGTGCCAGTAGTATAGATGGCGCAGGGGAAGATACGCAGTATTTT; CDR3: CASSIDGAGEDTQYF
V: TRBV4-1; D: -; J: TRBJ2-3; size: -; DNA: TGCGCCAGCAGCCAAGGAGCCCTCACAGATACGCAGTATTTT; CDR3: CASSQGALTDTQYF
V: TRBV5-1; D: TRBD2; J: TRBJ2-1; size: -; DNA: TGCGCCAGCAGCTTGGATGCGGGAGGTGGTTACAATGAGCAGTTCTTC; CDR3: CASSLDAGGGYNEQFF
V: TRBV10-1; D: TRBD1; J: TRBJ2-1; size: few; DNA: TGCGCCAGCAGTGGAGGGACAGGGGTGGGCAATGAGCAGTTCTTC; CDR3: CASSGGTGVGNEQFF
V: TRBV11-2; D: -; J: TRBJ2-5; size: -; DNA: TGTGCCAGCAGGGAGGGGGCCCTGTACCAAGAGACCCAGTACTTC; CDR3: CASREGALYQETQYF
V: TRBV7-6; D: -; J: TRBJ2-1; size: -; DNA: TGTGCCAGCAGCCCGGGACTGAGCTCCTACAATGAGCAGTTCTTC; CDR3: CASSPGLSSYNEQFF
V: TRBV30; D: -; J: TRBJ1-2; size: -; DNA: TGTGCCTGGAGTGTACTATTGGGGGGTCTGGCCTATGGCTACACCTTC; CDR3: CAWSVLLGGLAYGYTF
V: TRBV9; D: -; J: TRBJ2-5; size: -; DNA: TGTGCCAGCACCCGAGGCCTCCAAGAGACCCAGTACTTC; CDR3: CASTRGLQETQYF
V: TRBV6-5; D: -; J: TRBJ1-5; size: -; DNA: TGTGCCAGCAGTACAGGGACCAATCAGCCCCAGCATTTT; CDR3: CASSTGTNQPQHF
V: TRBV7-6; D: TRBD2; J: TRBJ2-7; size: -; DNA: TGTGCCAGCAGCTTAGCACTAGCGGGAGAACACGAGCAGTACTTC; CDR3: CASSLALAGEHEQYF
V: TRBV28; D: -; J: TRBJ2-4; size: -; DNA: TGTGCCAGCAGTCCCGATCGGGAGAGTACCAAAAACATTCAGTACTTC; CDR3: CASSPDRESTKNIQYF
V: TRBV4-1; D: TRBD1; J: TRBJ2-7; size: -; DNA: TGCGCCAGCAGCCTCCACCGCGGTTTGGGGGACAGGGTCAAATACGAGCAGTACTTC; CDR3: CASSLHRGLGDRVKYEQYF
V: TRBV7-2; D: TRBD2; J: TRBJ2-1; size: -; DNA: TGTGCCAGCAGCTCGCTACTAGCGGAGTACAATGAGCAGTTCTTC; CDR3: CASSSLLAEYNEQFF
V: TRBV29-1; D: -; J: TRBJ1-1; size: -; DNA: TGCAGCGTTGCAGCGATGAACACTGAAGCTTTCTTT; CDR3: CSVAAMNTEAFF
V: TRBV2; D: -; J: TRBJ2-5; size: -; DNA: TGTGCCAGCAGTGAAGAAGGAGCCGAGACCCAGTACTTC; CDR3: CASSEEGAETQYF
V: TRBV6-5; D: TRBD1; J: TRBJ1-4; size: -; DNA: TGTGCCAGCAGGATCGGGACAGCTCCTAATGAAAAACTGTTTTTT; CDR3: CASRIGTAPNEKLFF
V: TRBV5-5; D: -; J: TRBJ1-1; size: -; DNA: TGTGCCAGCAGCTTGAGCCTTTCCCTGGTAAACACTGAAGCTTTCTTT; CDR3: CASSLSLSLVNTEAFF
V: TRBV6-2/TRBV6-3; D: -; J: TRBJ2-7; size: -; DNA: TGTGCCAGCAGTTCTACAGGGTGGAGTAGCGAGGCCTACGAGCAGTACTTC; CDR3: CASSSTGWSSEAYEQYF
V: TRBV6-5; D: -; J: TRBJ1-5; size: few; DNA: TGTGCCAGCACGGGCAGGGAAAATCAGCCCCAGCATTTT; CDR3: CASTGRENQPQHF
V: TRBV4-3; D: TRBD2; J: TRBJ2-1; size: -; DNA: TGCGCCAGCAGCCATGGACTAGCGGCCTACAATGAGCAGTTCTTC; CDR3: CASSHGLAAYNEQFF
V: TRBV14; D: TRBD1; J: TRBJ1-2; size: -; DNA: TGTGCCAGCAGCCGCAACACAGGGGTTCTCTATGGCTACACCTTC; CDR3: CASSRNTGVLYGYTF
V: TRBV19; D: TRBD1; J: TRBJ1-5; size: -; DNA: TGTGCCAGTAGTACAGGGGGCGCGACGGTTTTAGGTCAGCCCCAGCATTTT; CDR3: CASSTGGATVLGQPQHF
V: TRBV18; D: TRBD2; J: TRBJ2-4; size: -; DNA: TGTGCCAGCTCATCGGGGGGAACCAAAAACATTCAGTACTTC; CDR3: CASSSGGTKNIQYF
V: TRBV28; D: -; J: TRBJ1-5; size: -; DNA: TGTGCCAGCAGTTTAGTGGCCGATCTCAATCAGCCCCAGCATTTT; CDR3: CASSLVADLNQPQHF
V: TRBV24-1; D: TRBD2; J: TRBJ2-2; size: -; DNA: TGTGCCACCAGTGATTTGGCCGGGAGGGCCCCCGGGGAGCTGTTTTTT; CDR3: CATSDLAGRAPGELFF
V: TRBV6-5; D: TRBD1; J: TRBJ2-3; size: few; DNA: TGTGCCAGCAGTCGGGGACAGAGCACAGATACGCAGTATTTT; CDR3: CASSRGQSTDTQYF
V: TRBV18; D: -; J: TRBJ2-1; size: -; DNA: TGTGCCAGCTCACCACTTGGGACACAGCAGTTCTTC; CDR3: CASSPLGTQQFF
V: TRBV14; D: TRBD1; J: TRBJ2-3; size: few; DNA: TGTGCCAGCAGCCACCTCCCCTACGGACAGGGACCAGGAGGTACGCAGTATTTT; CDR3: CASSHLPYGQGPGGTQYF
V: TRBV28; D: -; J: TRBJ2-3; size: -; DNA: TGTGCCAGCAGTGGAGGAGGGGGCACAGATACGCAGTATTTT; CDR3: CASSGGGGTDTQYF
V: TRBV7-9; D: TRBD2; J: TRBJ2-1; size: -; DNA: TGTGCCAGCAGCCAGGCGGTAGCGGGAGCTGAGCAGTTCTTC; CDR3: CASSQAVAGAEQFF
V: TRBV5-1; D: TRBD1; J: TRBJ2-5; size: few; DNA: TGCGCCAGCCGACCCCGACAGGGGGTGCAAGAGACCCAGTACTTC; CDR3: CASRPRQGVQETQYF
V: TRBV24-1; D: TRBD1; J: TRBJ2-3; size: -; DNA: TGTGCCACCAGTGATTGGACAGGGAGCCCAGATACGCAGTATTTT; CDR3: CATSDWTGSPDTQYF
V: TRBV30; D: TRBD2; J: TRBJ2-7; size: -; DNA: TGTGCCTGGAGGACTAGCGGGAGGGGCGAGCAGTACTTC; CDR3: CAWRTSGRGEQYF